This T cell receptor (beta chain) originates from a study of blood T cell repertoires in COVID-19. CDR3 length: 14 amino acids. V shed 4 bases and J shed 5 bases, with 12 bases lying between them. From germline, CDR1 is SGHAT and CDR2 FQNNGV. Only a few counts were recorded for this clone. Some clones are missing from TCRdb's copy, which holds only in-frame ones; the method was immunoSEQ multiplex PCR. The sample carries about 150,000 clones, more than 70% recorded once. The V gene is TRBV11-2, the J gene TRBJ2-1, with D possibly matching TRBD2 (6 bases). The sample comprised peripheral blood. This clonotype was obtained from a young man with active or convalescent COVID-19. The CDR3 region is CASSSSGVNNEQFF. CDR3 DNA: TGTGCCAGCAGCTCTTCGGGGGTCAACAATGAGCAGTTCTTC.